This T cell receptor (beta chain) was sequenced in a study of T cells after posttransplantation cyclophosphamide. In regard to this clone: Its antigen remains unknown.

TCRdb's table, derived via immunoSEQ multiplex PCR, lists solely in-frame clones and lacks some. The sample has 1,600 or so clones; about 70% are singletons. This CDR3 comprises 14 residues. The ends were cut back, 6 bases at V and 7 bases at J, with 16 bases in the middle. Germline-derived CDR1 and CDR2 are MNHEY and SVGAGI. General study points: TRB overlap between skin or GI tissue T cells and blood was limited.

Cyclophosphamide on days +3 and +4 followed busulfan-fludarabine conditioning and a marrow graft. The chain has TRBV6-5 and TRBJ1-5; D perhaps matches TRBD1 (5 bases). The receptor was isolated from a female patient over 55 who received an allogeneic stem cell transplant from a related donor and was CMV-positive. Among the T cells, some may be from the graft donor. Sequenced material: CD4+ T cells sorted from blood, taken after allogeneic stem cell transplant with posttransplant cyclophosphamide. The CDR3 DNA follows: TGTGCCAGCAGCCCACCCCCTCGGGGGCAGCCCCAGCATTTT. Amino acid sequence: CASSPPPRGQPQHF.